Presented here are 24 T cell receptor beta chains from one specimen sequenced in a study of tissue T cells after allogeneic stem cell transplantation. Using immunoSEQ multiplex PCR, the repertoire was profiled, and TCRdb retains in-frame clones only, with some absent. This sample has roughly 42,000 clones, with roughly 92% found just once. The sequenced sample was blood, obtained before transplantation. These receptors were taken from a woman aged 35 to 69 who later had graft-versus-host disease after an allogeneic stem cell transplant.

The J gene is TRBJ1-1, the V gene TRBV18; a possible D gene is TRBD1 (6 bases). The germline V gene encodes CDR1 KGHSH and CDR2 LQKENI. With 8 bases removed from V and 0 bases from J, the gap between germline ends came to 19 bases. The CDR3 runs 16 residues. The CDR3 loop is CASTNRVGGMNTEAFF. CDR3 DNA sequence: TGTGCCAGCACGAACAGGGTCGGGGGTATGAACACTGAAGCTTTCTTT. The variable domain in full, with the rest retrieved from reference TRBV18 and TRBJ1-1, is NAGVMQNPRHLVRRRGQEARLRCSPMKGHSHVYWYRQLPEEGLKFMVYLQKENIIDESGMPKERFSAEFPKEGPSILRIQQVVRGDSAAYFCASTNRVGGMNTEAFFGQGTRLTVV.

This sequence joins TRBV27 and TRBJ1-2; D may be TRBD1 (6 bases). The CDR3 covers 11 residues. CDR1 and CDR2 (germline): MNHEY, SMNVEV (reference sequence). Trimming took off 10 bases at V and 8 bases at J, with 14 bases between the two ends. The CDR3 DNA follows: TGTGCCACCAGGTTCGGGGGCGGCTACACCTTC. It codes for CATRFGGGYTF.

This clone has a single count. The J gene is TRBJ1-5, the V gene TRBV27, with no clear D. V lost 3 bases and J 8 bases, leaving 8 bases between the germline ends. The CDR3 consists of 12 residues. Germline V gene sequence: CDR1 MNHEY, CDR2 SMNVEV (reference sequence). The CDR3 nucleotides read TGTGCCAGCAGTTTGCCCGGCGAGCCCCAGCATTTT. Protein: CASSLPGEPQHF.

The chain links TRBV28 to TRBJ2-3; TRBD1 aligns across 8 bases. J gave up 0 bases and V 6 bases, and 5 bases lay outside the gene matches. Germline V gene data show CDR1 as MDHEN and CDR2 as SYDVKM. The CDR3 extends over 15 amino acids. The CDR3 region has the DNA TGTGCCAGCAGGGCGGGACAGGTTAGCACAGATACGCAGTATTTT. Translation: CASRAGQVSTDTQYF.

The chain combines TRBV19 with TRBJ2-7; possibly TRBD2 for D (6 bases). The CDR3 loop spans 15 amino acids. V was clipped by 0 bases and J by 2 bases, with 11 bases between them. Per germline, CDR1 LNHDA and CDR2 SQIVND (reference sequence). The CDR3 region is CASSIDSSGAYEQYF. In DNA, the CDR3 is TGTGCCAGTAGTATAGATAGTAGCGGCGCCTACGAGCAGTACTTC.

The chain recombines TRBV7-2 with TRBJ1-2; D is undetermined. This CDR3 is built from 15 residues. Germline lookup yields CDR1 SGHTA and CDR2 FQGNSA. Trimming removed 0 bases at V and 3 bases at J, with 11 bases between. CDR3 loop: CASSLADPRDYGYTF. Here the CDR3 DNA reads TGTGCCAGCAGCTTAGCCGATCCCCGGGACTATGGCTACACCTTC.

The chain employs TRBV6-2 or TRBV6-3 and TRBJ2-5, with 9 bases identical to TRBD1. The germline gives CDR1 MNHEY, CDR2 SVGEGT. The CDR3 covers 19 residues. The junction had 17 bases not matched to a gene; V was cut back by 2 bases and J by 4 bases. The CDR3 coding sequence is TGTGCCAGCAGTTACGTTCGGGTCGACAGGGGGTACCCCCGAGAGACCCAGTACTTC. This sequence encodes CASSYVRVDRGYPRETQYF.

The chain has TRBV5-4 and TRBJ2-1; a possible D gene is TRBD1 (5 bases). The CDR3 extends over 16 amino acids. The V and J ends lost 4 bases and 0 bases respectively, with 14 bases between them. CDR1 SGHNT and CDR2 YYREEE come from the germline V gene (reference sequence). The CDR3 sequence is CASSHDRQSSYNEQFF. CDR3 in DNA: TGTGCCAGCAGCCATGACAGACAAAGCTCCTACAATGAGCAGTTCTTC.

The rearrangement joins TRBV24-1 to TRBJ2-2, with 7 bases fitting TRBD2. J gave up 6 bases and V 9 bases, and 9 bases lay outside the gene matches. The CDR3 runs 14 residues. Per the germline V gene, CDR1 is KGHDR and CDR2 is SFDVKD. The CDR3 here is CATGRREPPGELFF. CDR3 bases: TGTGCCACCGGGCGGCGGGAGCCCCCCGGGGAGCTGTTTTTT.

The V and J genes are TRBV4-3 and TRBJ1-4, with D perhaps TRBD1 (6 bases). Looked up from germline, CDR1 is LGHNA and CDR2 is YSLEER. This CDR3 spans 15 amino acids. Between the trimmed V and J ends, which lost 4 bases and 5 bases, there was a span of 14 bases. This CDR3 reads CASSLTGTLNEKLFF. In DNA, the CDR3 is TGCGCCAGCAGCCTGACCGGGACACTGAATGAAAAACTGTTTTTT.

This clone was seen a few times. This CDR3 reads CSASSLKAGDSIYEQFF. CDR3 DNA sequence: TGCAGTGCTAGTAGCCTAAAAGCGGGAGACAGTATCTATGAGCAGTTCTTC. This chain uses TRBV20-1 with TRBJ2-1, with TRBD2 identical over 8 bases. With V trimmed by 3 bases and J by 8 bases, 18 bases remained unmatched. The CDR3 has 17 amino acids. Germline V gene sequence: CDR1 DFQATT, CDR2 SNEGSKA (reference sequence).

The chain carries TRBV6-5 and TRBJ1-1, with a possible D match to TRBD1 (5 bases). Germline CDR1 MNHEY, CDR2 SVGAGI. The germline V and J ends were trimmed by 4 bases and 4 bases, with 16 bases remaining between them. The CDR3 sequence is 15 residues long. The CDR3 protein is CASSFGAGMGTEAFF. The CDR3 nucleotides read TGTGCCAGCAGTTTCGGGGCAGGGATGGGCACTGAAGCTTTCTTT.

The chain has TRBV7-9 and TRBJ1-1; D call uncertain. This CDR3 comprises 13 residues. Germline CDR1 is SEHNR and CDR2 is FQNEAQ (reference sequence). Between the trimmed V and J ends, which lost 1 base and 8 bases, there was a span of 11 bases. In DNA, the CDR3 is TGTGCCAGCAGCTTAGTTGGTGGATTCGAAGCTTTCTTT. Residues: CASSLVGGFEAFF.

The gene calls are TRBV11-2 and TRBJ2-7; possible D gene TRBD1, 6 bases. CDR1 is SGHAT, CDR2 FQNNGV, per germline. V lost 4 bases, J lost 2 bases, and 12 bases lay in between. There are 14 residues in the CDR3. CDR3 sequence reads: CASSWMDSTYEQYF. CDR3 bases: TGTGCCAGCAGCTGGATGGACAGCACCTACGAGCAGTACTTC.

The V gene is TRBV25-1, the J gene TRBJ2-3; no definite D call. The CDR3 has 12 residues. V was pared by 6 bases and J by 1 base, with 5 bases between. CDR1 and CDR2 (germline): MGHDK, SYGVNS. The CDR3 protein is CASSGRTDTQYF. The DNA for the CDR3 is TGTGCCAGCAGCGGCCGCACAGATACGCAGTATTTT.

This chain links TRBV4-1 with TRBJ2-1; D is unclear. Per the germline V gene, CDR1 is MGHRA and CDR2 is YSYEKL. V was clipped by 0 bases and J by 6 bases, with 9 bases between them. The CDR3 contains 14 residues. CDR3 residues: CASSQDRQANEQFF. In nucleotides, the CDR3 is TGCGCCAGCAGCCAAGATCGCCAGGCCAATGAGCAGTTCTTC.

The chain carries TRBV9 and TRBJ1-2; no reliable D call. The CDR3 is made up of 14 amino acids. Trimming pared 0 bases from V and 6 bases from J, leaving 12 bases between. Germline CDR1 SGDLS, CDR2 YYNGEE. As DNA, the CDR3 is TGTGCCAGCAGCGTAGTCCCGCGCGGCAATGGCTACACCTTC. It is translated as CASSVVPRGNGYTF.

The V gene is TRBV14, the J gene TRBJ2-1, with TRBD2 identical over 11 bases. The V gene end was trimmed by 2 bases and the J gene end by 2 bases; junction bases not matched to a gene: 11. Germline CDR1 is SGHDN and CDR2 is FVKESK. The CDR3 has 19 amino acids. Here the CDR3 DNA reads TGTGCCAGCAGCCAAAGTCGACTAGCGGGACCACCGACCTACAATGAGCAGTTCTTC. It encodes CASSQSRLAGPPTYNEQFF.

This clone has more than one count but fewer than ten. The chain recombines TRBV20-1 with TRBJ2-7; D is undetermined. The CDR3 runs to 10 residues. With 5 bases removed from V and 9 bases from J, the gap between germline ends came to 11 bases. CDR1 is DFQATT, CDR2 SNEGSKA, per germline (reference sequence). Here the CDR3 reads CSALGPVQYF. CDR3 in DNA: TGCAGTGCTCTAGGGCCGGTGCAGTACTTC.

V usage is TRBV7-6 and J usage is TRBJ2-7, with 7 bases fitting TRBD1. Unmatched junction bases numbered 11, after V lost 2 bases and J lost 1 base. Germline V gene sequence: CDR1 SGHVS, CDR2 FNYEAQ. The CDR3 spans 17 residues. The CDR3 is CASSLNLEGTVSYEQYF. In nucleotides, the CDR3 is TGTGCCAGCAGCTTAAATTTAGAGGGGACAGTATCCTACGAGCAGTACTTC.

CDR3 in amino acids: CASSSSGYNEQFF. CDR3 DNA sequence: TGTGCCAGCAGTTCTAGCGGCTACAATGAGCAGTTCTTC. This chain connects TRBV6-4 to TRBJ2-1; 7 bases line up with TRBD2. The CDR3 is 13 amino acids. The germline V gene encodes CDR1 MRHNA and CDR2 SNTAGT. V was pared by 5 bases and J by 3 bases, with 1 base of the junction left unmatched.

In nucleotides, the CDR3 is TGTGCCAGCAGCTTGGTGGGGGTCTATGGCTACACCTTC. Amino acids: CASSLVGVYGYTF. J is TRBJ1-2 and V is TRBV5-8; TRBD1 is a possible D gene (5 bases). V lost 0 bases and J lost 4, with 7 bases in between. CDR3 size: 13 residues. Germline V CDR1 and CDR2: SGHTS, YDEGEE.

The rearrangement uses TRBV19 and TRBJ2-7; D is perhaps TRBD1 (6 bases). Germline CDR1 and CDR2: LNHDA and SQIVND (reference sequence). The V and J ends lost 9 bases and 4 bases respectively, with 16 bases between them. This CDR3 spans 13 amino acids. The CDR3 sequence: CASPPDSGYEQYF. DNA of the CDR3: TGTGCCAGCCCCCCGGACAGTGGTTACGAGCAGTACTTC.

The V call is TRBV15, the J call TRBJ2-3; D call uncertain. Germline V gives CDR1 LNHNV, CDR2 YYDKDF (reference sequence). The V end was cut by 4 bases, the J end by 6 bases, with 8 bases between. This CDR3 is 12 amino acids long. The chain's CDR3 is CATSTPYDTQYF. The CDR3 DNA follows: TGTGCCACCAGCACGCCATATGATACGCAGTATTTT.